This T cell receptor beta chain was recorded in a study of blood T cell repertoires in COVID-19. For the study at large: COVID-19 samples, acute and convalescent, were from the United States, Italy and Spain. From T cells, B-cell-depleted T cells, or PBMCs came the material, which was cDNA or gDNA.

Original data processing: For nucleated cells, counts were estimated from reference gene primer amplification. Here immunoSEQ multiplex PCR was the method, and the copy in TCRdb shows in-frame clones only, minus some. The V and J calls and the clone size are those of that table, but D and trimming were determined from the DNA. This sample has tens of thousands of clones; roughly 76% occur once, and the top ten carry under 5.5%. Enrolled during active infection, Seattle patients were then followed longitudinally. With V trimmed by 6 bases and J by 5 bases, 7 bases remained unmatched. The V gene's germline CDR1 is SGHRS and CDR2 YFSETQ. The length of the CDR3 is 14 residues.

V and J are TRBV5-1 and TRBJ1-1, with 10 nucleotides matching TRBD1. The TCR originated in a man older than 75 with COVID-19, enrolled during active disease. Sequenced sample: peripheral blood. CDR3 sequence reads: CASTRDRGRTEAFF. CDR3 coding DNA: TGCGCCAGCACTCGTGACAGGGGGCGAACTGAAGCTTTCTTT.